This T cell receptor (beta chain) stems from a study of T-cell reconstitution after alpha-beta-depleted transplantation in children. This clonotype was observed a few times. Its target is not known. The CDR3 has 9 amino acids. The ends were cut back, 7 bases at V and 4 bases at J, with 0 bases in the middle. Germline lookup yields CDR1 LNHNV and CDR2 YYDKDF (reference sequence). Study-wide results and limits: Most T-cell counts and diversity one year after the transplant came from T cells that were newly produced.

For TCRbeta, the library was prepared with unique molecular identifiers. TCRdb passed the PCR reads through MiXCR, listing each CDR3 protein once. This table holds about 580,000 distinct CDR3 sequences, about 21% found once. V is TRBV15 and J is TRBJ2-3, with D unresolved. The sequencing used PBMCs, mostly from graft donor cells, collected 360 days after TCRalphabeta/CD19-depleted stem cell transplant. The clonotype was recovered from a boy under two years old who had a stem cell transplant for acute myeloid leukemia, so the T cells may come from the graft donor. The CDR3 is CATTDTQYF. CDR3 nucleotide sequence: TGTGCCACCACAGATACGCAGTATTTT. Using reference TRBV15 and TRBJ2-3 for the parts outside the CDR3, the full variable domain is DAMVIQNPRYQVTQFGKPVTLSCSQTLNHNVMYWYQQKSSQAPKLLFHYYDKDFNNEADTPDNFQSRRPNTSFCFLDIRSPGLGDTAMYLCATTDTQYFGPGTRLTVL.